This entry concerns a single T cell receptor beta chain. Its antigen is unidentified. This entry belongs to a study of post-analysis software for immune sequencing data. Study outcomes and limitations: Roughly five TRBV segments were significantly more frequent in patients than in controls. TRBV5-6, TRBV5-1 and TRBV20-1 were among these segments. Controls had significantly higher normalized Chao1 diversity than multiple sclerosis patients.

This CDR3 has 15 amino acids. Between the trimmed V and J ends, which lost 6 bases and 2 bases, there was a span of 16 bases. Germline loops: CDR1 SGHRS, CDR2 YFSETQ. Included in the TCR beta cDNA libraries were unique molecular identifiers. TCRdb used MiXCR to reprocess the PCR reads, holding one entry per CDR3 protein. Of 750,000 to 900,000 distinct CDR3 sequences in the sample, more than 45% are singletons; the top ten hold roughly 4.5%. This chain uses TRBV5-1 with TRBJ2-3; the D gene is possibly TRBD1 (6 bases). Specimen: blood. This sequence was found in a girl aged 10-17 years with multiple sclerosis. CDR3 amino acids: CASTGERTDTDTQYF. The DNA of the CDR3 is TGCGCCAGCACCGGGGAACGGACAGACACAGATACGCAGTATTTT.